Reported below is one T cell receptor beta chain. V lost 2 bases, J lost 12 bases, and 3 bases stayed unmatched. The CDR3 contains 12 residues. Germline V gene sequence: CDR1 SNHLY, CDR2 FYNNEI. Using immunoSEQ multiplex PCR, the repertoire was profiled, and TCRdb retains in-frame clones only, with some absent. The sample lists 100,000 or so clones, around 89% occurring once. This specimen belongs to a study of control samples from healthy donors and cancer patients. This sequence originates from a man aged 25 to 40 in good health. Specimen: blood. This sequence joins TRBV2 and TRBJ2-1, with 8 nucleotides matching TRBD2. CDR3: CASSELAGGQFF. CDR3 coding DNA: TGTGCCAGCAGTGAACTCGCGGGGGGGCAGTTCTTC.